Each of the 8 T cell receptor beta chains below was sequenced from the same sample in a study of blood T cell repertoires in COVID-19. Profiling relied on immunoSEQ multiplex PCR, and the TCRdb table lists in-frame clones only, not all of them. Among approximately 200,000 clones listed, approximately 88% were seen once. Sequenced material: peripheral blood. These receptors were taken from a woman between 25 and 40 years old with acute or convalescent COVID-19.

This clone occurred once. V gene TRBV6-6 combines with J gene TRBJ1-3, with D unclear. Looked up from germline, CDR1 is MNHNY and CDR2 is SVGAGI (reference sequence). This CDR3 contains 11 residues. V was trimmed by 8 bases and J by 4 bases, leaving 6 bases between them. The DNA for the CDR3 is TGTGCCAGCGACGGGGGAAACACCATATATTTT. It is translated as CASDGGNTIYF.

The rearrangement uses TRBV11-2 and TRBJ1-1; D call uncertain. The CDR3 is 13 residues long. The V end lost 3 bases, the J end lost 9 bases, and 14 bases lay between the germline ends. CDR1 and CDR2 from the germline V gene are SGHAT and FQNNGV. The DNA for the CDR3 is TGTGCCAGCAGCTTTTTCCGGGCGGGGAAAGCTTTCTTT. This translates into CASSFFRAGKAFF.

CDR3 region: CASRVQLAGALGEQYF. The CDR3 nucleotides read TGTGCCAGCAGGGTCCAACTAGCGGGAGCCCTGGGCGAGCAGTACTTC. The rearrangement links TRBV2 to TRBJ2-7, with 11 bases fitting TRBD2. Germline trimming cut 6 bases from V and 6 bases from J; bases unmatched to any gene: 13. The CDR3 is 16 amino acids. Germline CDR1 SNHLY, CDR2 FYNNEI.

The chain recombines TRBV18 with TRBJ2-7, with D tentatively TRBD1 (6 bases). The CDR3 is 14 amino acids. V was trimmed by 0 bases and J by 6 bases, leaving 12 bases between them. Germline lookup yields CDR1 KGHSH and CDR2 LQKENI. The CDR3 sequence: CASSPPHRASEQYF. The CDR3 DNA follows: TGTGCCAGCTCACCACCTCACAGGGCCTCCGAGCAGTACTTC. The whole variable domain, remainder taken from reference TRBV18 and TRBJ2-7, is NAGVMQNPRHLVRRRGQEARLRCSPMKGHSHVYWYRQLPEEGLKFMVYLQKENIIDESGMPKERFSAEFPKEGPSILRIQQVVRGDSAAYFCASSPPHRASEQYFGPGTRLTVT.

The sample holds one count of this clone. V is TRBV2 and J is TRBJ1-5; D unclear. In germline, CDR1 is SNHLY, CDR2 FYNNEI. This CDR3 has 14 amino acids. The V end was cut by 8 bases, the J end by 0 bases, with 11 bases between. The chain's CDR3 is CASQTLRSNQPQHF. CDR3 bases: TGTGCCAGCCAGACACTCCGTAGCAATCAGCCCCAGCATTTT.

The chain recombines TRBV19 with TRBJ1-5; D is ambiguous. The CDR3 is made up of 12 amino acids. The V end was cut by 5 bases, the J end by 9 bases, with 11 bases between. Germline-derived CDR1 and CDR2 are LNHDA and SQIVND (reference sequence). The CDR3 coding sequence is TGTGCCAGTAGTTTCACGGTCGGGCCCCAGCATTTT. Its translation is CASSFTVGPQHF. Together with reference TRBV19 and TRBJ1-5, the CDR3 gives the full variable domain: DGGITQSPKYLFRKEGQNVTLSCEQNLNHDAMYWYRQDPGQGLRLIYYSQIVNDFQKGDIAEGYSVSREKKESFPLTVTSAQKNPTAFYLCASSFTVGPQHFGDGTRLSIL.

V usage is TRBV19 and J usage is TRBJ2-2; D perhaps matches TRBD2 (6 bases). This CDR3 region has 14 residues. Germline V CDR1 and CDR2: LNHDA, SQIVND (reference sequence). The germline V and J ends were trimmed by 3 bases and 4 bases, with 9 bases remaining between them. The CDR3 DNA sequence: TGTGCCAGTAGTATTCGGGGGATCACCGGGGAGCTGTTTTTT. Translation: CASSIRGITGELFF.

The chain recombines TRBV28 with TRBJ1-2; no reliable D call. Deletions cut 5 bases from V and 0 bases from J, with 4 bases between. CDR1 and CDR2 from the germline V gene are MDHEN and SYDVKM. The CDR3 has 12 amino acids. CDR3 residues: CASSRANYGYTF. The DNA for the CDR3 is TGTGCCAGCAGTCGAGCTAACTATGGCTACACCTTC.